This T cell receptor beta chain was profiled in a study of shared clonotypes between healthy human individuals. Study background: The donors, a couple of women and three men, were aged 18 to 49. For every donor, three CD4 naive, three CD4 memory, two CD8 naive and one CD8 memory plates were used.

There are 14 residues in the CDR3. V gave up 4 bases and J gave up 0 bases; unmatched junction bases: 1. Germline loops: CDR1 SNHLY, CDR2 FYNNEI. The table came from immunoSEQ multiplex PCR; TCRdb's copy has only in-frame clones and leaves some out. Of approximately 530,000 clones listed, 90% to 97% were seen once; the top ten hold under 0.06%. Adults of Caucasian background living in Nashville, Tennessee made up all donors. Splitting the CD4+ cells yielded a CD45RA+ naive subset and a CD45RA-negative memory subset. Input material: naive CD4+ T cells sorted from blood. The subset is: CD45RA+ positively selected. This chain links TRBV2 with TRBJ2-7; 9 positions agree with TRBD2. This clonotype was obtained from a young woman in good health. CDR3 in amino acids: CASSGLADSYEQYF. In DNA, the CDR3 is TGTGCCAGCAGTGGACTAGCGGACTCCTACGAGCAGTACTTC.